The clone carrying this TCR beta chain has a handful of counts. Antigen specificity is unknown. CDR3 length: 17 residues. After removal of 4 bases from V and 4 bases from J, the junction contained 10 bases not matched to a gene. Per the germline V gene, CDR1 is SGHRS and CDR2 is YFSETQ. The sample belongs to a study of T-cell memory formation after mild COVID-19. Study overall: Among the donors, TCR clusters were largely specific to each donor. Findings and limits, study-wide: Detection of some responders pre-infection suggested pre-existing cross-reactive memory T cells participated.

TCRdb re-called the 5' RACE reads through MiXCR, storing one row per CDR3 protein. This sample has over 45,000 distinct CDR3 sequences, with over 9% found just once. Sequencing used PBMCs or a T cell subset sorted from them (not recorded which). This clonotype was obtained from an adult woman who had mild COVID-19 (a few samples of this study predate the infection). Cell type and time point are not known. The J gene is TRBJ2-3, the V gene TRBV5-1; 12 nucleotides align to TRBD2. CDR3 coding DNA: TGCGCCAGCAGCCCTCCGACTAGCGGGGGAAGGGCAGATACGCAGTATTTT. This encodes CASSPPTSGGRADTQYF.